This T cell receptor beta chain derives from a study of beta chain features in type 1 diabetes. The isolated RNA, all of it, was reverse transcribed, so expressed TCRB transcripts were what got sequenced. Generated by immunoSEQ multiplex PCR, the TCRdb table keeps only in-frame clones and is missing some. The table records some 150,000 clones, about 9% of them present only once. By way of CD45RO/CCR7/CD25/CD127/CD95/CD27, the CD4+ regulatory, stem cell-like memory, central memory and naive cells were sorted. Sorted populations all had greater than 95% purity. This clone was observed a handful of times. The antigen is undetermined. The study's findings and limits: Equally in patients and controls, shorter templates might have been favored by PCR. The influence of HLA type on TCRB rearrangement stayed undetermined. Among all four CD4+ subsets, Type 1 diabetes patients had TCRB CDR3s that were moderately but significantly shorter.

Losses at the gene ends were 5 bases for V and 4 bases for J; bases not matched to a gene: 16. Looked up from germline, CDR1 is LNHDA and CDR2 is SQIVND (reference sequence). This CDR3 has 17 residues. This sequence joins TRBV19 and TRBJ2-5; 7 bases agree with TRBD2. Input material: central memory CD4+ T cells from blood. The clonotype comes from a woman aged 30 to 39 with type 1 diabetes. The CDR3 DNA sequence: TGTGCCAGTAGTCGAAACGGTGGGAGGGTCTCGGGAGAGACCCAGTACTTC. As protein: CASSRNGGRVSGETQYF.